This T cell receptor beta chain was observed in a study of CD8+CD57+ T cells in acquired aplastic anemia. For the study at large: The mean DNA yield obtained from sorted CD4+ and CD8+ cells came to 3 to 3.5 ug. Healthy donors had, on average, around 9.9 million reads for their CD4+ cells.

Genomic DNA, serving as template, underwent TCR beta VDJ and CDR3 profiling. TCRdb used MiXCR to reprocess the reads, holding one entry per CDR3 protein. The repertoire holds 35,000 to 50,000 distinct CDR3 sequences, approximately 67% seen once, with more than 20% in the top ten. Study findings and constraints: Patients and controls turned out to have 25 to 30 CD8+ CDR3 sequences in common.

As regards this clonotype: The antigen remains unidentified.

The origin of this receptor is a human donor in good health, serving as a control. Sequencing input: sorted CD4+, CD8+, or CD8+CD57+ T cells (not recorded which) from PBMCs.

CDR3 amino acids: CSVEARTGNYEQYF. CDR3 in DNA: TGCAGCGTTGAAGCCCGGACAGGGAACTACGAGCAGTACTTC. This rearrangement joins TRBV29-1 to TRBJ2-7; 8 nucleotides agree with TRBD1. The germline gives CDR1 SQVTM, CDR2 ANQGSEA. V shed 1 base and J 3 bases; nucleotides not matched to a gene: 5. CDR3 length equals 14 residues.